The entry below gives a single T cell receptor beta chain sequence along with its context. Its antigen is still unknown. The CDR3 covers 17 residues. Trimming removed 4 bases from V and 9 bases from J; junction bases left unmatched: 21. Germline CDR1 reads MNHEY; CDR2 reads SVGEGT. The entry originates in a study of response to subunit inactivated influenza vaccine. From the RT-PCR reads, TCRdb called clonotypes with MiXCR, one entry per CDR3 protein. The sample gives a few hundred thousand distinct CDR3 sequences, around 15% of which show up once; more than 9.5% is in the top ten. Whole-study findings and limits: Only a handful of new T cells, the authors suggested, are recruited with each seasonal influenza vaccination.

The sample consisted of PBMCs from blood, taken 11 to 12 days after vaccination. The chain recombines TRBV6-2 or TRBV6-3 with TRBJ2-7; 7 bases fit TRBD2. This clonotype was sampled from a middle-aged man who received an inactivated influenza vaccine. This chain's CDR3 is CASSFPVAGRTGYGQYF. As DNA, the CDR3 is TGTGCCAGCAGTTTTCCCGTAGCGGGCCGCACTGGATATGGGCAGTACTTC.